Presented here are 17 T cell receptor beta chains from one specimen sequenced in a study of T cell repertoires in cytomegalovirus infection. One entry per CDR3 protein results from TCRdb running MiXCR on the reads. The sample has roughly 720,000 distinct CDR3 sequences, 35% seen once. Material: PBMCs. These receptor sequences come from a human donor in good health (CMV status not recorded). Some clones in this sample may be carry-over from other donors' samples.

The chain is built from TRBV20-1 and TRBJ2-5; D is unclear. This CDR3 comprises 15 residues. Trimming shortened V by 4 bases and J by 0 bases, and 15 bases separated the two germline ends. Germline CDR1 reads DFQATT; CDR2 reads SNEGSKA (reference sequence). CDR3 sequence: CSATPSPLYQETQYF. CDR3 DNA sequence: TGCAGTGCTACCCCTAGTCCCCTTTACCAAGAGACCCAGTACTTC.

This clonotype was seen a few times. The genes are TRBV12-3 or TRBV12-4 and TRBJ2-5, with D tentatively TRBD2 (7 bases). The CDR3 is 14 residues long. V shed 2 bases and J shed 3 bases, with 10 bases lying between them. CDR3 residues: CASSLRGAKETQYF. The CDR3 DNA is TGTGCCAGCAGTTTACGGGGGGCCAAAGAGACCCAGTACTTC.

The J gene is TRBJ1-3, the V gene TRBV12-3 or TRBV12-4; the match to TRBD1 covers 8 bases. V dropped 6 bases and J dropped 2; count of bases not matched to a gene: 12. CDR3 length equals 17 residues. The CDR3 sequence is CASRRDRQGLTGNTIYF. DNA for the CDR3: TGTGCCAGCAGGCGGGACCGACAGGGGTTAACTGGAAACACCATATATTTT.

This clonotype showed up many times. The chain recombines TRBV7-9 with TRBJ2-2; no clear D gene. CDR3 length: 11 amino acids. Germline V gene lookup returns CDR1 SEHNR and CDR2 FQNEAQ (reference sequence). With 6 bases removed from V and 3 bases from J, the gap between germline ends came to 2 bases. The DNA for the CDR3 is TGTGCCAGCAGGTACACCGGGGAGCTGTTTTTT. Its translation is CASRYTGELFF.

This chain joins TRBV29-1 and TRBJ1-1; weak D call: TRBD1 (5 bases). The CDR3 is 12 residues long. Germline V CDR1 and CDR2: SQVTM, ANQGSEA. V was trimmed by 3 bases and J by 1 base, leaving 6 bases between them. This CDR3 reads CSVEGPNTEAFF. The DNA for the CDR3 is TGCAGCGTTGAGGGACCGAACACTGAAGCTTTCTTT.

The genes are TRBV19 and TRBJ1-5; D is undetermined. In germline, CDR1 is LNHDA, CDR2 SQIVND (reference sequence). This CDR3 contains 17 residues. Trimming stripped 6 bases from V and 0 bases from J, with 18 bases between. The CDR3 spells CASSATGILPSNQPQHF. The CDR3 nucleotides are TGTGCCAGTAGCGCTACGGGGATCTTACCTAGCAATCAGCCCCAGCATTTT.

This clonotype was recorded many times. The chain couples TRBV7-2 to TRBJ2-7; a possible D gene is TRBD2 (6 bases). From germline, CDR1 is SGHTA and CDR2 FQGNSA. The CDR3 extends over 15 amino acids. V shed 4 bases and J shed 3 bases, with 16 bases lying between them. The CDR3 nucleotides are TGTGCCAGCAGCTCCTCTGCGGGACTTAGCTACGAGCAGTACTTC. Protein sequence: CASSSSAGLSYEQYF.

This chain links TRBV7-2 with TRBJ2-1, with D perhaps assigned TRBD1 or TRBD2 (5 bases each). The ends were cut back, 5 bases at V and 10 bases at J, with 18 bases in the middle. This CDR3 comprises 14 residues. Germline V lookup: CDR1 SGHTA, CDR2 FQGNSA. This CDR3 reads CASSAGTPPREQFF. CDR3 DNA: TGTGCCAGCAGCGCCGGGACCCCTCCCAGGGAGCAGTTCTTC.

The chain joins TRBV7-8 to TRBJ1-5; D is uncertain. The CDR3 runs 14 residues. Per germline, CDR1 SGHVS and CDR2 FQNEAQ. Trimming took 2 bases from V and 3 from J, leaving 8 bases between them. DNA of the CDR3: TGTGCCAGCAGCTTAATAAGTAACAATCAGCCCCAGCATTTT. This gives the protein CASSLISNNQPQHF.

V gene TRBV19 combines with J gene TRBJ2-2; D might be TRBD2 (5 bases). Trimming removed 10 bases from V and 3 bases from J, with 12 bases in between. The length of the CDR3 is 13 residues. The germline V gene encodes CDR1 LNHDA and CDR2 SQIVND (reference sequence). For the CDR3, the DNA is TGTGCCATTAAGGAGGTCTACACCGGGGAGCTGTTTTTT. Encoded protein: CAIKEVYTGELFF.

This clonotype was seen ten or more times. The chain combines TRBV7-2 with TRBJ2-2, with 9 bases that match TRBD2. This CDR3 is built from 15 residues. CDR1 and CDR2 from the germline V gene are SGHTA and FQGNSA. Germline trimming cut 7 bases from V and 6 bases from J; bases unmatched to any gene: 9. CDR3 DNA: TGTGCCAGCATTTATAGCGGGAGAGCTGCCGGGGAGCTGTTTTTT. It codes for CASIYSGRAAGELFF.

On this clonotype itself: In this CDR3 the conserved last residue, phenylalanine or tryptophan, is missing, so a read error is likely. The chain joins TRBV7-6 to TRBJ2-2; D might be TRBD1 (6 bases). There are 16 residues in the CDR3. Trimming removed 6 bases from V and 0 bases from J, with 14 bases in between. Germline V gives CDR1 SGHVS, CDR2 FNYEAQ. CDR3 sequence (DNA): TGTGCCAGCAGTGGCCCTCAGGGGACGAACACCGGGGAGCTGTTTTTA. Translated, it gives CASSGPQGTNTGELFL.

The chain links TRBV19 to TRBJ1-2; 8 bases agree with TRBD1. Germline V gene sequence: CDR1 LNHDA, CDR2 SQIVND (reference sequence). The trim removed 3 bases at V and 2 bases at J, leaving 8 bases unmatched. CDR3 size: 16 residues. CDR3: CASSITGQGANYGYTF. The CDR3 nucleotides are TGTGCCAGTAGTATTACCGGACAGGGAGCAAACTATGGCTACACCTTC.

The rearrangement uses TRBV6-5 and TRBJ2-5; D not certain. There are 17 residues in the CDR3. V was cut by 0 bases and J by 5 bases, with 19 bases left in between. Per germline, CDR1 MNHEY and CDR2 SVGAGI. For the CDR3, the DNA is TGTGCCAGCAGTTACTCGGCCCCGGCTAGGGCTCGGGAGACCCAGTACTTC. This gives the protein CASSYSAPARARETQYF.

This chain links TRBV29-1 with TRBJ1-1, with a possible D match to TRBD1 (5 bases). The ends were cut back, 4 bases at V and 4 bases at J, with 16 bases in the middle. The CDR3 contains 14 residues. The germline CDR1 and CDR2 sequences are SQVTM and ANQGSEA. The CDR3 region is CSVAGGNIGTEAFF. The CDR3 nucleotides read TGCAGCGTTGCCGGGGGGAATATAGGCACTGAAGCTTTCTTT.

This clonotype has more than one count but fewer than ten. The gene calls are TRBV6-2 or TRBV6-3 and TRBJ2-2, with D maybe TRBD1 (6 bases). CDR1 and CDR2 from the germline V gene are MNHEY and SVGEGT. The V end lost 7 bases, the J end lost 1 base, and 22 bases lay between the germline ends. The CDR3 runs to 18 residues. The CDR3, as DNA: TGTGCCAGCACCCATGGTTCCTGGACAGATCAGAACACCGGGGAGCTGTTTTTT. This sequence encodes CASTHGSWTDQNTGELFF.

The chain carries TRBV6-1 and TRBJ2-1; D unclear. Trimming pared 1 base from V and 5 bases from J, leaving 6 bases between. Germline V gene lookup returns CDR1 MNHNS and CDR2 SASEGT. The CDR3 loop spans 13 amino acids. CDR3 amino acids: CASSEVFDNEQFF. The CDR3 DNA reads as TGTGCCAGCAGTGAAGTCTTCGACAATGAGCAGTTCTTC.